These 14 T cell receptor beta chains originate from one sample sequenced in a study of cytomegalovirus exposure and HLA in healthy donors. PCR employed 60 Vbeta and 13 Jbeta primers. Some clones are missing from TCRdb's copy, which holds only in-frame ones; the method was immunoSEQ multiplex PCR. In the table there are 90,000 to 110,000 clones, roughly 76% of which are singletons. Specimen: PBMCs. The receptors originated from a woman aged 45-60 years in good health and CMV-seropositive.

The CDR3 DNA reads as TGTGCCAGCAGCCCTGGACAGGGACAGGAGACCCAGTACTTC. Residues: CASSPGQGQETQYF. This chain uses TRBV7-9 with TRBJ2-5, with TRBD1 matching 8 bases. This CDR3 contains 14 residues. Looked up from germline, CDR1 is SEHNR and CDR2 is FQNEAQ (reference sequence). The V gene end was trimmed by 5 bases and the J gene end by 5 bases; junction bases not matched to a gene: 7.

The gene calls are TRBV14 and TRBJ2-5; D is perhaps TRBD1 (6 bases). Per germline, CDR1 SGHDN and CDR2 FVKESK. There are 14 residues in the CDR3. Trimming left V 9 bases short and J 7 bases short, with 21 bases between. This CDR3 is CASIKGQGLGTQYF. DNA for the CDR3: TGTGCCAGTATTAAGGGGCAGGGGTTGGGGACCCAGTACTTC.

The rearrangement links TRBV1 to TRBJ2-3; the table calls TRBD2, which could not be checked here. TRBV1 corresponds to a pseudogene. The CDR3 has 15 amino acids. CDR3 region: CTSSHPRERADTQYF. The CDR3 bases are TGCACCAGCAGCCACCCGCGGGAGAGGGCAGATACGCAGTATTTT.

The V gene is TRBV5-5, the J gene TRBJ2-7, with 11 bases identical to TRBD2. The length of the CDR3 is 19 residues. With V trimmed by 2 bases and J by 0 bases, 13 bases remained unmatched. CDR1 SGHKS and CDR2 YYEKEE come from the germline V gene (reference sequence). This CDR3 reads CASSFRGLADFGVSYEQYF. CDR3 sequence (DNA): TGTGCCAGCAGCTTTCGGGGACTAGCGGACTTCGGGGTCTCCTACGAGCAGTACTTC.

The genes are TRBV6-5 and TRBJ2-7, with TRBD1 matching 8 bases. V was pared by 8 bases and J by 6 bases, with 9 bases of the junction left unmatched. The CDR3 has 13 residues. Germline-derived CDR1 and CDR2 are MNHEY and SVGAGI. The CDR3 region is CASQTGVIAEQYF. The CDR3 bases are TGTGCCAGCCAGACAGGGGTAATTGCCGAGCAGTACTTC.

This sequence joins TRBV7-2 and TRBJ2-7; D gene ambiguous. This CDR3 has 12 residues. Germline loops: CDR1 SGHTA, CDR2 FQGNSA. Trimming took 2 bases from V and 4 from J, leaving 6 bases between them. The CDR3 region is CASSLLGYEQYF. CDR3 nucleotide sequence: TGTGCCAGCAGCTTACTCGGTTACGAGCAGTACTTC.

The CDR3 is CASSLNGGPDTQYF. CDR3 in DNA: TGTGCCAGCAGCTTAAACGGGGGGCCAGATACGCAGTATTTT. The chain employs TRBV7-3 and TRBJ2-3, with D possibly being TRBD2 (7 bases). V was shortened by 1 base and J by 4 bases, with 9 bases between the two germline ends. The germline gives CDR1 SGHTA, CDR2 FQGTGA. CDR3 length: 14 amino acids.

The J gene is TRBJ2-1, the V gene TRBV2, with D uncertain. This CDR3 has 14 residues. Trimming removed 8 bases from V and 1 base from J, with 12 bases in between. CDR1 and CDR2 from the germline V gene are SNHLY and FYNNEI. As DNA, the CDR3 is TGTGCCAGCCCCTTACTCGAGTCCTACAATGAGCAGTTCTTC. Its translation: CASPLLESYNEQFF.

The chain links TRBV2 to TRBJ1-5; D unclear. The CDR3 sequence is 15 residues long. V was pared by 1 base and J by 5 bases, with 12 bases between. Germline CDR1 and CDR2: SNHLY and FYNNEI. CDR3 DNA sequence: TGTGCCAGCAGTGAAGGCGTGGCAGGATATCAGCCCCAGCATTTT. Translated, it gives CASSEGVAGYQPQHF.

This chain connects TRBV6-5 to TRBJ1-6, with D perhaps matching TRBD1 (6 bases). This CDR3 is built from 13 residues. CDR1 is MNHEY and CDR2 is SVGAGI in the germline V gene. V dropped 5 bases and J dropped 7 bases, with 9 bases sitting between them. The CDR3 is CASSRQANSPLHF. The DNA for the CDR3 is TGTGCCAGCAGTCGACAGGCCAATTCACCCCTCCACTTT.

The V and J genes are TRBV27 and TRBJ2-5, with TRBD1 identical over 9 bases. The CDR3 extends over 14 amino acids. Germline assignment: CDR1 MNHEY and CDR2 SMNVEV (reference sequence). V shed 6 bases and J 5 bases; nucleotides not matched to a gene: 7. Written as DNA, the CDR3 is TGTGCCAGCAGCCAAAACAGGGGGCAGGAGACCCAGTACTTC. Its translation: CASSQNRGQETQYF.

This clone was counted only a few times. V usage is TRBV7-6 and J usage is TRBJ1-4; 7 nucleotides agree with TRBD1. V was clipped by 6 bases and J by 7 bases; unmatched bases: 8. Looked up from germline, CDR1 is SGHVS and CDR2 is FNYEAQ. The CDR3 is made up of 14 amino acids. The CDR3, as DNA: TGTGCCAGCAGTTATGACAGGGATGGTGAAAAACTGTTTTTT. Protein product: CASSYDRDGEKLFF.

This chain links TRBV19 with TRBJ2-1, with 7 bases fitting TRBD2. Germline trimming cut 1 base from V and 4 bases from J; bases unmatched to any gene: 10. Germline values: CDR1 LNHDA, CDR2 SQIVND (reference sequence). The CDR3 extends over 17 amino acids. CDR3 sequence: CASSIVRAGPGYNEQFF. CDR3 nucleotides: TGTGCCAGTAGTATAGTCCGAGCGGGACCGGGTTACAATGAGCAGTTCTTC. Looking up the rest from reference TRBV19 and TRBJ2-1 gives the full variable domain: DGGITQSPKYLFRKEGQNVTLSCEQNLNHDAMYWYRQDPGQGLRLIYYSQIVNDFQKGDIAEGYSVSREKKESFPLTVTSAQKNPTAFYLCASSIVRAGPGYNEQFFGPGTRLTVL.

The chain joins TRBV6-5 to TRBJ1-6; D is perhaps TRBD1 (5 bases). Germline-derived CDR1 and CDR2 are MNHEY and SVGAGI. V lost 0 bases and J 10 bases, leaving 13 bases between the germline ends. The CDR3 is 15 residues long. CDR3: CASSYSSGLESPLHF. The CDR3 bases are TGTGCCAGCAGTTACTCGTCAGGGCTAGAGTCACCCCTCCACTTT.